The 24 T cell receptor beta chains in this list originate from one sample, sequenced in a study of blood T cell repertoires in COVID-19. Generated by immunoSEQ multiplex PCR, the TCRdb table keeps only in-frame clones and is missing some. The table lists around 37,000 clones, roughly 90% of them singletons. Sequences were obtained from peripheral blood. The receptors shown here come from a man aged 55-75 years with acute or convalescent COVID-19.

The chain employs TRBV5-1 and TRBJ2-1, with 10 positions matching TRBD2. The V and J ends lost 0 bases and 6 bases, in that order; junction bases with no gene match: 0. Germline V gives CDR1 SGHRS, CDR2 YFSETQ. The CDR3 sequence is 14 residues long. CDR3 region: CASSLASGSNEQFF. The CDR3 DNA sequence: TGCGCCAGCAGCTTGGCTAGCGGGAGCAATGAGCAGTTCTTC.

V and J are TRBV6-5 and TRBJ1-4, with D tentatively TRBD1 (5 bases). Germline V gene data show CDR1 as MNHEY and CDR2 as SVGAGI. The V end was cut by 8 bases, the J end by 8 bases, with 12 bases between. The CDR3 sequence is 12 residues long. For the CDR3, the DNA is TGTGCCAGCCGGGTCCCAGGGGAAAAACTGTTTTTT. Its translation is CASRVPGEKLFF.

This clone was found a few times. DNA for the CDR3: TGCGCCAGCAGCTTGGCGACCGGGGTATGGAACACTGAAGCTTTCTTT. This encodes CASSLATGVWNTEAFF. This chain connects TRBV5-1 to TRBJ1-1; D is unresolved. V was cut by 0 bases and J by 1 base, with 13 bases left in between. Germline-derived CDR1 and CDR2 are SGHRS and YFSETQ. CDR3 length: 16 residues.

V usage is TRBV2 and J usage is TRBJ2-1, with 9 bases fitting TRBD2. Germline lookup yields CDR1 SNHLY and CDR2 FYNNEI. V lost 1 base to trimming and J lost 4 bases; unmatched junction nucleotides: 5. The CDR3 covers 16 residues. CDR3: CASSEVRLAVYNEQFF. The CDR3 DNA follows: TGTGCCAGCAGTGAAGTTAGACTAGCGGTATACAATGAGCAGTTCTTC.

The chain is built from TRBV6-2 or TRBV6-3 and TRBJ2-1; 8 bases line up with TRBD2. The V segment lost 5 bases and the J segment 4 bases; nucleotides outside the gene matches: 7. Germline CDR1 and CDR2: MNHEY and SVGEGT. The CDR3 contains 15 residues. Here the CDR3 DNA reads TGTGCCAGCAGTGCCTGGGCGGGAGGTTACAATGAGCAGTTCTTC. Its translation is CASSAWAGGYNEQFF.

The sample holds a few counts of this clone. The genes are TRBV18 and TRBJ1-5, with D possibly being TRBD1 (6 bases). CDR1 and CDR2 (germline): KGHSH, LQKENI. The CDR3 sequence is 15 residues long. Trimming cost V 6 bases and J 5 bases, with 17 bases left between them. The CDR3 DNA reads TGTGCCAGCTCGGTTACAGGGATGGGTGATCAGCCCCAGCATTTT. It codes for CASSVTGMGDQPQHF.

A single count supports this clone. This rearrangement joins TRBV4-1 to TRBJ2-7; 11 nucleotides agree with TRBD2. With V trimmed by 0 bases and J by 6 bases, 13 bases remained unmatched. CDR1 MGHRA and CDR2 YSYEKL come from the germline V gene. The length of the CDR3 is 18 residues. CDR3 loop: CASSQDVNSGTSGFEQYV. For the CDR3, the DNA is TGCGCCAGCAGCCAAGATGTAAATTCAGGGACTAGCGGATTCGAGCAGTACGTC.

The rearrangement joins TRBV5-1 to TRBJ2-1, with 8 nucleotides matching TRBD1. CDR3 length: 15 residues. Germline CDR1 reads SGHRS; CDR2 reads YFSETQ. Germline trimming cut 6 bases from V and 4 bases from J; bases unmatched to any gene: 9. CDR3 loop: CASTSTGTGYNEQFF. In DNA, the CDR3 is TGCGCCAGCACCTCGACCGGGACAGGTTACAATGAGCAGTTCTTC.

The chain recombines TRBV12-3 or TRBV12-4 with TRBJ2-1; D ambiguous. The ends were cut back, 3 bases at V and 10 bases at J, with 10 bases in the middle. The CDR3 contains 12 residues. The CDR3: CASSFPLREQFF. CDR3 nucleotides: TGTGCCAGCAGTTTCCCACTGAGGGAGCAGTTCTTC.

The chain employs TRBV7-9 and TRBJ2-1; unclear D gene. The CDR3 is 15 amino acids. CDR1 SEHNR and CDR2 FQNEAQ come from the germline V gene (reference sequence). Between the trimmed V and J ends, which lost 3 bases and 0 bases, there was a span of 9 bases. CDR3 region: CASSLTADSYNEQFF. DNA of the CDR3: TGTGCCAGCAGCTTGACTGCTGACTCCTACAATGAGCAGTTCTTC. The entire variable domain, with the rest obtained from reference TRBV7-9 and TRBJ2-1, is as follows: DTGVSQNPRHKITKRGQNVTFRCDPISEHNRLYWYRQTLGQGPEFLTYFQNEAQLEKSRLLSDRFSAERPKGSFSTLEIQRTEQGDSAMYLCASSLTADSYNEQFFGPGTRLTVL.

The chain couples TRBV2 to TRBJ2-4; tentatively, D is TRBD2 (7 bases). CDR1 is SNHLY, CDR2 FYNNEI, per germline. The length of the CDR3 is 15 residues. The V end was cut by 4 bases, the J end by 6 bases, with 16 bases between. CDR3 bases: TGTGCCAGCAGTGCCTCATCGGGGGGCGGAAACATTCAGTACTTC. Its translation is CASSASSGGGNIQYF.

The V call is TRBV11-3, the J call TRBJ1-2; 7 bases are shared with TRBD1. Unmatched junction bases numbered 7, after V lost 7 bases and J lost 5 bases. Germline CDR1 and CDR2: SGHNT and YENEEA. CDR3 length equals 13 residues. The CDR3 DNA reads as TGTGCCAGCACCACAGGGGTTGAGTATGGCTACACCTTC. Protein product: CASTTGVEYGYTF.

The chain couples TRBV19 to TRBJ2-1; maybe TRBD1 (5 bases). The CDR3 length is 14 residues. V lost 1 base to trimming and J lost 7 bases, with 11 bases between them. From germline, CDR1 is LNHDA and CDR2 SQIVND (reference sequence). CDR3 sequence (DNA): TGTGCCAGTAGTATAGGTGGGGCATGGAATGAGCAGTTCTTC. As protein: CASSIGGAWNEQFF.

The rearrangement uses TRBV2 and TRBJ2-3; D not resolved. The CDR3 spans 11 residues. The germline V gene has CDR1 SNHLY and CDR2 FYNNEI. V was cut by 6 bases and J by 9 bases, with 10 bases left in between. CDR3 sequence: CASRVEVTQYF. In nucleotides, the CDR3 is TGTGCCAGCAGAGTAGAGGTAACGCAGTATTTT. Drawing the rest from reference TRBV2 and TRBJ2-3, the complete variable domain is EPEVTQTPSHQVTQMGQEVILRCVPISNHLYFYWYRQILGQKVEFLVSFYNNEISEKSEIFDDQFSVERPDGSNFTLKIRSTKLEDSAMYFCASRVEVTQYFGPGTRLTVL.

This chain connects TRBV6-5 to TRBJ1-4; D is ambiguous. V dropped 7 bases and J dropped 6 bases, with 12 bases sitting between them. Germline V CDR1 and CDR2: MNHEY, SVGAGI. The length of the CDR3 is 13 residues. The CDR3: CASNRPGDEKLFF. The CDR3 DNA reads TGTGCCAGCAATCGACCCGGGGATGAAAAACTGTTTTTT.

The chain links TRBV15 to TRBJ1-2; TRBD1 is a possible D gene (6 bases). The germline CDR1 and CDR2 sequences are LNHNV and YYDKDF (reference sequence). V lost 3 bases and J lost 4, with 12 bases in between. This CDR3 has 14 residues. Here the CDR3 DNA reads TGTGCCACCAGCAGGGGGGCCCAGATCTATGGCTACACCTTC. Residues: CATSRGAQIYGYTF. Full variable domain (rest looked up from reference TRBV15 and TRBJ1-2): DAMVIQNPRYQVTQFGKPVTLSCSQTLNHNVMYWYQQKSSQAPKLLFHYYDKDFNNEADTPDNFQSRRPNTSFCFLDIRSPGLGDTAMYLCATSRGAQIYGYTFGSGTRLTVV.

The chain has TRBV29-1 and TRBJ1-1, with a weak D call TRBD1 (5 bases). The CDR3 totals 12 residues. The ends were cut back, 4 bases at V and 3 bases at J, with 9 bases in the middle. The germline CDR1 and CDR2 sequences are SQVTM and ANQGSEA. The chain's CDR3 is CSVVGDYTEAFF. The CDR3 DNA reads TGCAGCGTTGTAGGGGATTACACTGAAGCTTTCTTT.

This chain links TRBV25-1 with TRBJ1-6, with a tentative D call TRBD1 (5 bases). CDR1 is MGHDK, CDR2 SYGVNS, per germline. This CDR3 is built from 15 residues. Trimming removed 5 bases at V and 10 bases at J, with 18 bases between. The CDR3 loop reads CASSPQLGVSSPLHF. The CDR3 DNA is TGTGCCAGCAGTCCCCAGCTAGGGGTTAGCTCACCCCTCCACTTT.

The chain joins TRBV18 to TRBJ1-2; no clear D gene. There are 12 residues in the CDR3. Germline lookup yields CDR1 KGHSH and CDR2 LQKENI. Trimming shortened V by 4 bases and J by 7 bases, and 10 bases separated the two germline ends. This CDR3 is CASSLRGAGYTF. CDR3 DNA sequence: TGTGCCAGCTCACTGCGGGGTGCTGGCTACACCTTC.

The chain joins TRBV6-5 to TRBJ2-7; 9 bases fit TRBD1. Germline V CDR1 and CDR2: MNHEY, SVGAGI. The CDR3 is 15 residues long. The V gene end was trimmed by 8 bases and the J gene end by 0 bases; junction bases not matched to a gene: 8. CDR3 loop: CASRRTGQGSYEQYF. For the CDR3, the DNA is TGTGCCAGCCGTAGAACGGGACAGGGCTCCTACGAGCAGTACTTC.

V and J are TRBV7-6 and TRBJ2-7, with 7 bases fitting TRBD1. The CDR3 covers 16 residues. The germline CDR1 and CDR2 sequences are SGHVS and FNYEAQ. V gave up 4 bases and J gave up 4 bases; unmatched junction bases: 13. CDR3: CASSSKTGARRYEQYF. The DNA of the CDR3 is TGTGCCAGCAGCTCGAAAACAGGGGCGAGGAGGTACGAGCAGTACTTC.

The DNA of the CDR3 is TGTGCCAGCAGCCGAAGTTTAAGCGAGACCCAGTACTTC. It yields the protein CASSRSLSETQYF. The genes are TRBV7-9 and TRBJ2-5; no firm D call. Germline V gene sequence: CDR1 SEHNR, CDR2 FQNEAQ (reference sequence). V lost 5 bases, J lost 5 bases, and 12 bases lay in between. CDR3 length: 13 residues.

The chain combines TRBV5-6 with TRBJ2-2; 9 nucleotides align to TRBD1. Per the germline V gene, CDR1 is SGHDT and CDR2 is YYEEEE. The CDR3 is 15 residues long. V lost 2 bases and J lost 3; bases outside the gene matches: 2. DNA of the CDR3: TGTGCCAGCAGCTTCTGGACAGGGGACACCGGGGAGCTGTTTTTT. Translated, it gives CASSFWTGDTGELFF. The full variable domain, its missing parts supplied by reference TRBV5-6 and TRBJ2-2, is DAGVTQSPTHLIKTRGQQVTLRCSPKSGHDTVSWYQQALGQGPQFIFQYYEEEERQRGNFPDRFSGHQFPNYSSELNVNALLLGDSALYLCASSFWTGDTGELFFGEGSRLTVL.

CDR3 loop: CASSPNRGREQYV. CDR3 nucleotides: TGTGCCAGCAGCCCGAACAGGGGGCGGGAGCAGTACGTC. The chain is built from TRBV11-3 and TRBJ2-7; TRBD1 aligns across 9 bases. This CDR3 contains 13 residues. J gave up 7 bases and V 5 bases, and 6 bases lay outside the gene matches. The germline V gene has CDR1 SGHNT and CDR2 YENEEA.